The rows below give T cell receptor beta chains drawn from one sample of a study of cytomegalovirus exposure and HLA in healthy donors. Assay: immunoSEQ multiplex PCR; the TCRdb copy retains only in-frame clones and omits some. The sample totals roughly 100,000 clones. Specimen: PBMCs. All receptors derive from a man aged 40-49 years in good health and CMV-seronegative. Both conserved end residues are part of each CDR3. The order of the fields is CDR3 DNA, CDR3 protein, D gene, J gene, CDR3 length, V gene. The D gene is left open where the match is weak.

CDR3 DNA: TGTGCCAGCAGCTTGGGATCAGGGAACACTGAAGCTTTCTTT; CDR3 protein: CASSLGSGNTEAFF; D gene: NA; J gene: TRBJ1-1; CDR3 length: 14; V gene: TRBV5-6
CDR3 DNA: TGTGCCAGCAGCATGGGCCAAGGGACTAGCGGGAGAGAGACCCAGTACTTC; CDR3 protein: CASSMGQGTSGRETQYF; D gene: TRBD2; J gene: TRBJ2-5; CDR3 length: 17; V gene: TRBV5-4
CDR3 DNA: TGTGCCAGCAGTGAGGACGGGAATAGCAATCAGCCCCAGCATTTT; CDR3 protein: CASSEDGNSNQPQHF; D gene: NA; J gene: TRBJ1-5; CDR3 length: 15; V gene: TRBV6-1
CDR3 DNA: TGTGCCAGCAGCTTGGCCATCGCCGGCGGTGAGCAGTTCTTC; CDR3 protein: CASSLAIAGGEQFF; D gene: NA; J gene: TRBJ2-1; CDR3 length: 14; V gene: TRBV5-4
CDR3 DNA: TGTGCCAGCAGCTTGGAGAGGGCAGGGGGTAGGGTTACTGAAGCTTTCTTT; CDR3 protein: CASSLERAGGRVTEAFF; D gene: TRBD1; J gene: TRBJ1-1; CDR3 length: 17; V gene: TRBV5-4
CDR3 DNA: TGTGCCAGTACCCAAAAGGGACTATACAATGAGCAGTTCTTC; CDR3 protein: CASTQKGLYNEQFF; D gene: TRBD2; J gene: TRBJ2-1; CDR3 length: 14; V gene: TRBV19
CDR3 DNA: TGTGCCAGCAGCAGCAGGGGGCTGGAAAATGAAAAACTGTTTTTT; CDR3 protein: CASSSRGLENEKLFF; D gene: TRBD1; J gene: TRBJ1-4; CDR3 length: 15; V gene: TRBV6-1
CDR3 DNA: TGTGCCAGCAGCTTGGGGGGGGAAGGTGAAAAACTGTTTTTT; CDR3 protein: CASSLGGEGEKLFF; D gene: NA; J gene: TRBJ1-4; CDR3 length: 14; V gene: TRBV5-4
CDR3 DNA: TGTGCCAGCAGCTTCGCAGGGGGGACTGAAAAACTGTTTTTT; CDR3 protein: CASSFAGGTEKLFF; D gene: TRBD1; J gene: TRBJ1-4; CDR3 length: 14; V gene: TRBV7-8
CDR3 DNA: TGTGCCAGCAGCTCACAGGGTGGGAATTCACCCCTCCACTTT; CDR3 protein: CASSSQGGNSPLHF; D gene: NA; J gene: TRBJ1-6; CDR3 length: 14; V gene: TRBV7-6
CDR3 DNA: TGTGCCAGCAGCCCCGGGTCCTCCTACGAGCAGTACTTC; CDR3 protein: CASSPGSSYEQYF; D gene: NA; J gene: TRBJ2-7; CDR3 length: 13; V gene: TRBV11-3
CDR3 DNA: TGCGCCAGCAGCCCAGGGACAGGGTGGTCCTACGAGCAGTACTTC; CDR3 protein: CASSPGTGWSYEQYF; D gene: TRBD1; J gene: TRBJ2-7; CDR3 length: 15; V gene: TRBV4-3
CDR3 DNA: TGCAGCGGTTCAGGGGTCGGCACAGATACGCAGTATTTT; CDR3 protein: CSGSGVGTDTQYF; D gene: NA; J gene: TRBJ2-3; CDR3 length: 13; V gene: TRBV29-1
CDR3 DNA: TGTGCCAGCAGTTACTCGTTTACAGGGGGCTCCTACGAGCAGTACTTC; CDR3 protein: CASSYSFTGGSYEQYF; D gene: TRBD1; J gene: TRBJ2-7; CDR3 length: 16; V gene: TRBV6-5
CDR3 DNA: TGTGCCAGCAGCTCATACAGGGGGCTAACTAATGAAAAACTGTTTTTT; CDR3 protein: CASSSYRGLTNEKLFF; D gene: TRBD1; J gene: TRBJ1-4; CDR3 length: 16; V gene: TRBV7-9
CDR3 DNA: TGTGCCAGTAGTATATGGACAGGGAACTCTGGAAACACCATATATTTT; CDR3 protein: CASSIWTGNSGNTIYF; D gene: TRBD1; J gene: TRBJ1-3; CDR3 length: 16; V gene: TRBV19
CDR3 DNA: TGCAGCGCTGACTCAGGGGGCGCAGATACGCAGTATTTT; CDR3 protein: CSADSGGADTQYF; D gene: TRBD1; J gene: TRBJ2-3; CDR3 length: 13; V gene: TRBV29-1
CDR3 DNA: TGTGCCAGCAGTGTAGACAGGGGAGATACGCAGTATTTT; CDR3 protein: CASSVDRGDTQYF; D gene: TRBD1; J gene: TRBJ2-3; CDR3 length: 13; V gene: TRBV2
CDR3 DNA: TGTGCCAGCTCATGGGGCCTCAGCGACGAGCAGTACTTC; CDR3 protein: CASSWGLSDEQYF; D gene: NA; J gene: TRBJ2-7; CDR3 length: 13; V gene: TRBV18
CDR3 DNA: TGTGCCAGCAGCCCCTCACAGGGTCCCTATGGCTACACCTTC; CDR3 protein: CASSPSQGPYGYTF; D gene: NA; J gene: TRBJ1-2; CDR3 length: 14; V gene: TRBV6-5
CDR3 DNA: TGTGCCTGGAGTGCCCGGGGTGACGAGCAGTACTTC; CDR3 protein: CAWSARGDEQYF; D gene: NA; J gene: TRBJ2-7; CDR3 length: 12; V gene: TRBV30
CDR3 DNA: TGTGCCAGCAGCGGGAGGGGAGGCTCCTACAATGAGCAGTTCTTC; CDR3 protein: CASSGRGGSYNEQFF; D gene: TRBD2; J gene: TRBJ2-1; CDR3 length: 15; V gene: TRBV7-6
CDR3 DNA: TGTGCCAGCAGTTCAGGGACTCCCCTTCCCTACGAGCAGTACTTC; CDR3 protein: CASSSGTPLPYEQYF; D gene: NA; J gene: TRBJ2-7; CDR3 length: 15; V gene: TRBV28
CDR3 DNA: TGTGCCAGCAGCTTCCAGACTGGGTCGAACACCGGGGAGCTGTTTTTT; CDR3 protein: CASSFQTGSNTGELFF; D gene: NA; J gene: TRBJ2-2; CDR3 length: 16; V gene: TRBV7-9
CDR3 DNA: TGTGCCAGCAGGGGGACAGGGGGCTACGAGCAGTACTTC; CDR3 protein: CASRGTGGYEQYF; D gene: TRBD1; J gene: TRBJ2-7; CDR3 length: 13; V gene: TRBV2
CDR3 DNA: TGTGCCACCAGCATCAGTGGGGGGTCTGGGGCCAACGTCCTGACTTTC; CDR3 protein: CATSISGGSGANVLTF; D gene: NA; J gene: TRBJ2-6; CDR3 length: 16; V gene: TRBV15
CDR3 DNA: TGTGCCGACTGGGTCGGGGACAACTCCTACGAGCAGTACTTC; CDR3 protein: CADWVGDNSYEQYF; D gene: NA; J gene: TRBJ2-7; CDR3 length: 14; V gene: TRBV6-5
CDR3 DNA: TGTGCCAGCAGCCTAGCGGACTCTAGCACAGATACGCAGTATTTT; CDR3 protein: CASSLADSSTDTQYF; D gene: TRBD2; J gene: TRBJ2-3; CDR3 length: 15; V gene: TRBV9